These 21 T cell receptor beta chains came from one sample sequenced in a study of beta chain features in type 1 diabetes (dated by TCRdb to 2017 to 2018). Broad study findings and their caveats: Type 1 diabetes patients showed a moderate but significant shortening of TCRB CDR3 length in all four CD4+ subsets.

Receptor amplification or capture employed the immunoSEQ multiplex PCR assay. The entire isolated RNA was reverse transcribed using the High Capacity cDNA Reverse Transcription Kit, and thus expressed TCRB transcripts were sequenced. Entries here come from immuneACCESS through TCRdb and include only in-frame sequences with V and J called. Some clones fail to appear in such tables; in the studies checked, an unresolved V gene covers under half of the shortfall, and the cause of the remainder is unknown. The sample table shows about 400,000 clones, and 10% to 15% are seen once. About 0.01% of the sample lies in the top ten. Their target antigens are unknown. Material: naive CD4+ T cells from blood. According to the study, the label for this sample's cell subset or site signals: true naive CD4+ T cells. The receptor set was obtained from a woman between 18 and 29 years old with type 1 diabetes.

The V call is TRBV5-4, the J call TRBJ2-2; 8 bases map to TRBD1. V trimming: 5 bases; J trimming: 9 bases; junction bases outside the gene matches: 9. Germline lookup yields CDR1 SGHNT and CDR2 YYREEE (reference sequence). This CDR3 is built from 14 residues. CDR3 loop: CASSVEQGVRELFF. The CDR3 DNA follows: TGTGCCAGCAGTGTCGAACAGGGGGTCAGGGAGCTGTTTTTT.

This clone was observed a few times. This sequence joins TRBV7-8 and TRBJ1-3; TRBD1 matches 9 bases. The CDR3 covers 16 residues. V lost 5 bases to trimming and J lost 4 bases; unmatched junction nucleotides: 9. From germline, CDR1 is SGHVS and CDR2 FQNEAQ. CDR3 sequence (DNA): TGTGCCAGCAGCCCAGGGACAGGGACCGCCGGAAACACCATATATTTT. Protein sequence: CASSPGTGTAGNTIYF.

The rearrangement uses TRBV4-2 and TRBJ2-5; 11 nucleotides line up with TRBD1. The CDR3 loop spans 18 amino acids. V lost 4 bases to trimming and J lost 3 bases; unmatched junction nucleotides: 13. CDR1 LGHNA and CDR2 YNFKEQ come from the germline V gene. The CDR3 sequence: CASSLKGAGQGAKETQYF. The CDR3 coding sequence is TGTGCCAGCAGCCTCAAGGGGGCCGGACAGGGGGCAAAAGAGACCCAGTACTTC.

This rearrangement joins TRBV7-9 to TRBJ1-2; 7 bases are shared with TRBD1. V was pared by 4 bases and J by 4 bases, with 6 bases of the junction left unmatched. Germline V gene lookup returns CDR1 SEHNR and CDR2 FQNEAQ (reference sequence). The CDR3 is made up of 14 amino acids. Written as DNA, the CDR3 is TGTGCCAGCAGCTCGACAGGGCCACTCTATGGCTACACCTTC. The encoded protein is CASSSTGPLYGYTF.

The CDR3 reads CATQGVNTEAFF. The CDR3 bases are TGCGCCACACAGGGTGTCAACACTGAAGCTTTCTTT. The chain has TRBV4-3 and TRBJ1-1, with D perhaps TRBD1 (6 bases). V was pared by 10 bases and J by 2 bases, with 11 bases between. CDR1 is LGHNA and CDR2 is YSLEER in the germline V gene. The CDR3 extends over 12 amino acids.

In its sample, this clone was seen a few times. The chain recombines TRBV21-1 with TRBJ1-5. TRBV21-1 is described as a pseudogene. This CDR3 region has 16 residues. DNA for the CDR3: TGTGCCAGCAGCATACTTCCGGCGGAGGAGGATCAGCCCCAGCATTTT. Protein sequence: CASSILPAEEDQPQHF.

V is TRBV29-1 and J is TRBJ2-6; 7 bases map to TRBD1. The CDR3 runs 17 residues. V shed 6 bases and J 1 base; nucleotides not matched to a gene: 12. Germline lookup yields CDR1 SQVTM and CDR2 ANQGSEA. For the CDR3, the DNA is TGCAGCGTCATAGGGACAGCTATAATTTCTGGGGCCAACGTCCTGACTTTC. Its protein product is CSVIGTAIISGANVLTF.

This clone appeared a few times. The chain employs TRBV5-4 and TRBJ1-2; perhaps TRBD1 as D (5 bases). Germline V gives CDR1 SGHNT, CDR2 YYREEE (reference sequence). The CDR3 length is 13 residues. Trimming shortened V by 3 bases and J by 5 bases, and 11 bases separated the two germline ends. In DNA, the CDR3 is TGTGCCAGCAGCTCTGCAGGGAATTATGGCTACACCTTC. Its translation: CASSSAGNYGYTF.

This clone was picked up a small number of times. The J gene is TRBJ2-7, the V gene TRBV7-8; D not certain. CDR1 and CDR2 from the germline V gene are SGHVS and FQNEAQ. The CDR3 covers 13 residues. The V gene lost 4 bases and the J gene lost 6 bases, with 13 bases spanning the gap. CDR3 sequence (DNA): TGTGCCAGCAGCTCGACTCAGAGGTCCGAGCAGTACTTC. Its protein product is CASSSTQRSEQYF. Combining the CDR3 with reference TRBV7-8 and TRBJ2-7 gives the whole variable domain GAGVSQSPRYKVAKRGQDVALRCDPISGHVSLFWYQQALGQGPEFLTYFQNEAQLDKSGLPSDRFFAERPEGSVSTLKIQRTQQEDSAVYLCASSSTQRSEQYFGPGTRLTVT.

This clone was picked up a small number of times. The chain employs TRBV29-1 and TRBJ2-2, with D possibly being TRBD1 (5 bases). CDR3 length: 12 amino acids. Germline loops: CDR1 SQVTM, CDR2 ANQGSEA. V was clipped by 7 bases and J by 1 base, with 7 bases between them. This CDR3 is CSGGQNTGELFF. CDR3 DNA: TGCAGCGGCGGACAGAACACCGGGGAGCTGTTTTTT.

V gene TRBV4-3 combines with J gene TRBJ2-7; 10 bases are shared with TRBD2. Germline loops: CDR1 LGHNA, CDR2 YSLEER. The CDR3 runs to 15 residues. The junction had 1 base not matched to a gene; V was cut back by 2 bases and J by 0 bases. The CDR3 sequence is CASSQWTSGSYEQYF. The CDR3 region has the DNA TGCGCCAGCAGCCAATGGACTAGCGGCTCCTACGAGCAGTACTTC.

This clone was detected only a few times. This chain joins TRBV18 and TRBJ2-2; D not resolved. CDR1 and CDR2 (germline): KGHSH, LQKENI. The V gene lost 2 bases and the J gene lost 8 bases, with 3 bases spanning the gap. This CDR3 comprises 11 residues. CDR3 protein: CASSPSGELFF. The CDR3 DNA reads TGTGCCAGCTCACCATCGGGGGAGCTGTTTTTT.

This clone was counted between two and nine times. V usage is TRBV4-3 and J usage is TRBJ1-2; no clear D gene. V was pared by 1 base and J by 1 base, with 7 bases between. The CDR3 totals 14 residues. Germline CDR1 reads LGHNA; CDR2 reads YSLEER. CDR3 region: CASSQGSHNYGYTF. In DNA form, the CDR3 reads TGCGCCAGCAGCCAAGGGAGCCATAACTATGGCTACACCTTC.

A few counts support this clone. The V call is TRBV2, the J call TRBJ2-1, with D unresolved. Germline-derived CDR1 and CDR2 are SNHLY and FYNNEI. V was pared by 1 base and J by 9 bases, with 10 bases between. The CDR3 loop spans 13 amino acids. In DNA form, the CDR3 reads TGTGCCAGCAGTGAAGGGAGTCTCGGTGAGCAGTTCTTC. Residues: CASSEGSLGEQFF.

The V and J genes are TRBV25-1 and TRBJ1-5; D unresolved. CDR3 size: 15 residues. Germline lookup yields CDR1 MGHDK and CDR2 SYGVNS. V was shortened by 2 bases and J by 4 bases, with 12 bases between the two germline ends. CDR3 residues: CASSEGRVGNQPQHF. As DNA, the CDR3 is TGTGCCAGCAGTGAAGGGAGGGTAGGAAATCAGCCCCAGCATTTT.

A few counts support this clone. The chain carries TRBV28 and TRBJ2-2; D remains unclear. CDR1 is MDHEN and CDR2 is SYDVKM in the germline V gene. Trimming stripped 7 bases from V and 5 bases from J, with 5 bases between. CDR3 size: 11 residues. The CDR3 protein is CASTVTGELFF. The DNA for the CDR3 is TGTGCCAGCACCGTAACCGGGGAGCTGTTTTTT.

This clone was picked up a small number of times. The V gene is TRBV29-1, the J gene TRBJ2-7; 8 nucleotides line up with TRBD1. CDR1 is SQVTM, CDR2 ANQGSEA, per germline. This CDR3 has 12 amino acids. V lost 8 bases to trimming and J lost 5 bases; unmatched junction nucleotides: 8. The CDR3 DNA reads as TGCAGCTCCCGGACAGGGTCGCACGAGCAGTACTTC. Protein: CSSRTGSHEQYF.

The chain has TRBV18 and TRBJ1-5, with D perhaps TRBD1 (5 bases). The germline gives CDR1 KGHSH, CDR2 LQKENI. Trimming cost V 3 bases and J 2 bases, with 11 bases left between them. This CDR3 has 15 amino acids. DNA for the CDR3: TGTGCCAGCTCACCTGGAGGGGCGCGCAATCAGCCCCAGCATTTT. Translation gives CASSPGGARNQPQHF.

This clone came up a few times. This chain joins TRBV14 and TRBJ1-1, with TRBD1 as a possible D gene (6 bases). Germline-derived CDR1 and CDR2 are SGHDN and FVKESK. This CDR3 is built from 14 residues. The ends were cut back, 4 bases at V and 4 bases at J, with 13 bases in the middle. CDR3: CASSLGTIGTEAFF. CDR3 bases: TGTGCCAGCAGCCTCGGGACAATCGGCACTGAAGCTTTCTTT.

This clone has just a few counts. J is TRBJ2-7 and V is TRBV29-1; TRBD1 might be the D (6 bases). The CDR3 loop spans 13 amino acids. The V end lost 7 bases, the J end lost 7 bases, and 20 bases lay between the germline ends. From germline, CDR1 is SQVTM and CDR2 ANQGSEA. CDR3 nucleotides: TGCAGCGCCTCCCGGGCCCCAGGGGATGAGCAGTACTTC. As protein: CSASRAPGDEQYF.

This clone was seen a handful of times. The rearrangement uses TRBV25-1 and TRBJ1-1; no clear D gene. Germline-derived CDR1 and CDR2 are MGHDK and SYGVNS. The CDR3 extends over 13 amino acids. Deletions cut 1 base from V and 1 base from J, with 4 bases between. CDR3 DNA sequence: TGTGCCAGCAGTGAATTCCGGAACACTGAAGCTTTCTTT. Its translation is CASSEFRNTEAFF. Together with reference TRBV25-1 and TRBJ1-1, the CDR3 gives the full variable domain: EADIYQTPRYLVIGTGKKITLECSQTMGHDKMYWYQQDPGMELHLIHYSYGVNSTEKGDLSSESTVSRIRTEHFPLTLESARPSHTSQYLCASSEFRNTEAFFGQGTRLTVV.